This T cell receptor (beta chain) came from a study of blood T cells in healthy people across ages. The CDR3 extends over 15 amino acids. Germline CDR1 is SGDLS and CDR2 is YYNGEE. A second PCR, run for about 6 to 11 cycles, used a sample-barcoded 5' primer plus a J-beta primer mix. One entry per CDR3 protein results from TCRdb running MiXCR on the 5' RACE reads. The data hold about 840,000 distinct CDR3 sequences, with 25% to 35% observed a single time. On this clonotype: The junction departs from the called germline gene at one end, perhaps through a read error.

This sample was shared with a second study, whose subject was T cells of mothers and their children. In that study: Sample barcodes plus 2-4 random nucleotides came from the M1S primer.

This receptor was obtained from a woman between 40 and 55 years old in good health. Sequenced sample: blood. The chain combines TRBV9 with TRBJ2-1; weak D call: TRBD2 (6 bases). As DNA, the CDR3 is TGTGCCAGCAGCGTAGACGGGAGCTCCTACAATGGGCAGTTCTTC. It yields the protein CASSVDGSSYNGQFF.